This T cell receptor (beta chain) originates from a study of blood T cell repertoires in COVID-19. The table came from immunoSEQ multiplex PCR; TCRdb's copy has only in-frame clones and leaves some out. The sample carries 180,000 or so clones, around 84% recorded once. V shed 3 bases, J shed 8 bases, and the junction held 6 bases outside the gene matches. CDR1 and CDR2 from the germline V gene are LGHNA and YSLEER. The CDR3 extends over 13 amino acids. This clonotype originated in a woman aged 80 or older with acute or convalescent COVID-19. Source material: peripheral blood. This sequence joins TRBV4-3 and TRBJ1-2, with 7 positions matching TRBD1. CDR3 DNA sequence: TGCGCCAGCAGCCACACGACAGGGTTCGGCTACACCTTC. It yields the protein CASSHTTGFGYTF.